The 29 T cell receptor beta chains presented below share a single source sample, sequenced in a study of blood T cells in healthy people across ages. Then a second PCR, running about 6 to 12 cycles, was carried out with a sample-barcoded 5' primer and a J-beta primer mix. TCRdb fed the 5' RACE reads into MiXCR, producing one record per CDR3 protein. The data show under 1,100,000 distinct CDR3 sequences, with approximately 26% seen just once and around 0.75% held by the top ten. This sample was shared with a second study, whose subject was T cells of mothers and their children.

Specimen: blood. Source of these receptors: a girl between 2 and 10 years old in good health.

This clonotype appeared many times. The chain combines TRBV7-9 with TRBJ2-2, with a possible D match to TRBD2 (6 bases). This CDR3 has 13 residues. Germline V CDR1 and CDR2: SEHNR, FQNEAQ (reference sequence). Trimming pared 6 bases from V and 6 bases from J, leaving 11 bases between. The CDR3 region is CASSFSGSGELFF. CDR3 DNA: TGTGCCAGCAGTTTTAGCGGTTCCGGGGAGCTGTTTTTT.

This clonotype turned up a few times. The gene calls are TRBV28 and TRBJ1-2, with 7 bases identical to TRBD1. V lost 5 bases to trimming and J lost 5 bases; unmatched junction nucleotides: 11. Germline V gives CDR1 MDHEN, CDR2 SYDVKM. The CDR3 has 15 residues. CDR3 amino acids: CASSPPDRRGYGYTF. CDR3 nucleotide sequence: TGTGCCAGCAGTCCTCCCGACCGCAGGGGGTATGGCTACACCTTC.

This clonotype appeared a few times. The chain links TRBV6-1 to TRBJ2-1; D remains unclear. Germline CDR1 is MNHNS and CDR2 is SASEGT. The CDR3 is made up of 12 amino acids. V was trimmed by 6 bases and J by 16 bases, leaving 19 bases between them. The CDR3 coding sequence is TGTGCCAGCAGCTTCGGACGGATTCAAATCTTCTTC. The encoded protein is CASSFGRIQIFF.

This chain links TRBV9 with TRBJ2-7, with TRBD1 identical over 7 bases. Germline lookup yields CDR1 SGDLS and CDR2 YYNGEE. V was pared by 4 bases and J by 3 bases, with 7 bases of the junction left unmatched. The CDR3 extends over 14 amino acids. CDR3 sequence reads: CASSPFSGGYEQYF. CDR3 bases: TGTGCCAGCAGCCCGTTTTCAGGGGGCTACGAGCAGTACTTC.

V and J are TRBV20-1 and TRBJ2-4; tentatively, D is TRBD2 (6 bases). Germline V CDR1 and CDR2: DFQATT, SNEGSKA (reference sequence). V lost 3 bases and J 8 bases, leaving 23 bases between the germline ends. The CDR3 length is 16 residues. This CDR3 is CSARGWRGFSRDIQYF. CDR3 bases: TGCAGTGCTAGGGGGTGGCGGGGCTTTTCTAGGGACATTCAGTACTTC.

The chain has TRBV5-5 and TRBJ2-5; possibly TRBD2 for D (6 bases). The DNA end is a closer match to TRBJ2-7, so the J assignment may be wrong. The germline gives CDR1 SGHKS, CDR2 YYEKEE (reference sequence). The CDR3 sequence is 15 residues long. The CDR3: CASSFGLLSSYEQYF. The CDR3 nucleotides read TGTGCCAGCAGCTTCGGACTACTTAGCTCCTACGAGCAGTACTTC.

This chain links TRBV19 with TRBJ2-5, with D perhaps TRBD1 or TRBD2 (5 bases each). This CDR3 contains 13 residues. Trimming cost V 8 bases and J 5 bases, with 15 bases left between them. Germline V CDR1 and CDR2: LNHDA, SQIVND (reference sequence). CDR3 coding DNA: TGTGCCAGTGAGGGCAGGGCGGAGGAGACCCAGTACTTC. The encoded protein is CASEGRAEETQYF.

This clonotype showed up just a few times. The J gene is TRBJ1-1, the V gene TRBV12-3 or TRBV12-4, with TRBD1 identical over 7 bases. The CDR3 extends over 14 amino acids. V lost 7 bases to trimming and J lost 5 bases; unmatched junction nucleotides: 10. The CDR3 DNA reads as TGTGCCAGCATTAACAGGGGAAAAAGGACTGAAGCTTTCTTT. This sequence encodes CASINRGKRTEAFF.

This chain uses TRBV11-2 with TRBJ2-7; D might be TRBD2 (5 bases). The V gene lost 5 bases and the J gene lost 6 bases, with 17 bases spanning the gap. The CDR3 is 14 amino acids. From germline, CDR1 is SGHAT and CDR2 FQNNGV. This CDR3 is CASSHRTLTGEQYF. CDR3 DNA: TGTGCCAGCAGCCACCGGACTTTAACGGGCGAGCAGTACTTC.

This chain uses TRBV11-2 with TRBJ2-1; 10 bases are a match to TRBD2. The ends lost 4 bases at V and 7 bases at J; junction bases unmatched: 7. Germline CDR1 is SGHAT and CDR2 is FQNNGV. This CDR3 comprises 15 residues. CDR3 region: CASSSASGSGNEQFF. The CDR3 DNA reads TGTGCCAGCAGCTCGGCTAGCGGGAGTGGGAATGAGCAGTTCTTC.

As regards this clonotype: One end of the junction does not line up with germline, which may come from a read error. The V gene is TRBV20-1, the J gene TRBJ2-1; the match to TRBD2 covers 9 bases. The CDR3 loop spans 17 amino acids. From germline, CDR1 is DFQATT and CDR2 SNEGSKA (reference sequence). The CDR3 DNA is TGCAGTGCTGGAGATATAGCGGGGGTTGGCTCCTACAATGAGCAGTTCTTC. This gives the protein CSAGDIAGVGSYNEQFF.

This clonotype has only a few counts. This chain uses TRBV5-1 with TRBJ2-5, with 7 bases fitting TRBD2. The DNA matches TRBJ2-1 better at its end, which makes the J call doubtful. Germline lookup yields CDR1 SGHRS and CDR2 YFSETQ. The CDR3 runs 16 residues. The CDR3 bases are TGCGCCAGCAGCCGCGGGAGCTTTACCTCCCCCAATGAGCAGTTCTTC. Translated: CASSRGSFTSPNEQFF.

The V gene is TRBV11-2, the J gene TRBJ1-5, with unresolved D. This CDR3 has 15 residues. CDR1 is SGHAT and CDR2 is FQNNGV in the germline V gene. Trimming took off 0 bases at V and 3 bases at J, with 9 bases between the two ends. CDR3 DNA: TGTGCCAGCAGCTTAGACGGCTGGAACAATCAGCCCCAGCATTTT. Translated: CASSLDGWNNQPQHF.

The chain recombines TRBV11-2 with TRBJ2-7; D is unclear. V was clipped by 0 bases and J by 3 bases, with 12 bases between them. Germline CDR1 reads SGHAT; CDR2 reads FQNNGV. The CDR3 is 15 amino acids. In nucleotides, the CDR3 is TGTGCCAGCAGCTTAGAGGTCGATGGCGGCTACGAGCAGTACTTC. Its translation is CASSLEVDGGYEQYF.

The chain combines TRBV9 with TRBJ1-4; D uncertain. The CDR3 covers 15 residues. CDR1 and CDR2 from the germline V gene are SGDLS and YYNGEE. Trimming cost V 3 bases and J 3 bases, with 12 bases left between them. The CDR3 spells CASSARGWSNEKLFF. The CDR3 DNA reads TGTGCCAGCAGCGCCCGTGGGTGGTCTAATGAAAAACTGTTTTTT.

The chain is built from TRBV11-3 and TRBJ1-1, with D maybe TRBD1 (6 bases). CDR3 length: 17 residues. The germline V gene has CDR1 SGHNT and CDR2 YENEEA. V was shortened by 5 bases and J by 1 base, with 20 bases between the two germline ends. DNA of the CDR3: TGTGCCAGCAGCCCCTTGTGGGGGGACACGACGAACACTGAAGCTTTCTTT. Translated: CASSPLWGDTTNTEAFF.

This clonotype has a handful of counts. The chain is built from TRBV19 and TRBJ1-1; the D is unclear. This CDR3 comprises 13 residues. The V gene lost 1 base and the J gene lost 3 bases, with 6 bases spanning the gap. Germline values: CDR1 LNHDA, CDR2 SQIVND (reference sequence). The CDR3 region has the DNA TGTGCCAGTAGTATAGGAGAGGACACTGAAGCTTTCTTT. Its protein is CASSIGEDTEAFF.

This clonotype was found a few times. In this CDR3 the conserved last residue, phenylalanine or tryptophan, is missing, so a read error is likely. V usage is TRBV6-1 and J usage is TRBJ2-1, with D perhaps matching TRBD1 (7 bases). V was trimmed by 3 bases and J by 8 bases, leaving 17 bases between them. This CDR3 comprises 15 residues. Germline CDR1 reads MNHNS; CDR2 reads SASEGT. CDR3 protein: CASSEGRGTGHEQFL. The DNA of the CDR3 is TGTGCCAGCAGTGAGGGCAGGGGGACTGGCCATGAGCAGTTCCTC.

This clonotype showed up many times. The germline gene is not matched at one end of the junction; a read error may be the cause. The CDR3 DNA reads as TGTGCCAGCTGTGACGATTTCTTATCCTATCAGCCCCAGCATTTT. This sequence encodes CASCDDFLSYQPQHF. The chain links TRBV6-1 to TRBJ1-5; D gene uncertain. Germline CDR1 and CDR2: MNHNS and SASEGT. This CDR3 contains 15 residues.

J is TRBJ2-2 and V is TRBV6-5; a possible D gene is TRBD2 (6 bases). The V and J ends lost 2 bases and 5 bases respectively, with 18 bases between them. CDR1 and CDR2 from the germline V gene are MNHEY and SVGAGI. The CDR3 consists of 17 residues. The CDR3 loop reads CASSYLGTRIDTGELFF. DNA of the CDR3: TGTGCCAGCAGTTACCTAGGGACTCGTATCGATACCGGGGAGCTGTTTTTT.

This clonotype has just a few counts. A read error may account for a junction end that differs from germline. The CDR3 sequence is CASTLNSEKNIQYF. The CDR3 region has the DNA TGTGCCAGCACTTTAAACAGTGAGAAAAACATTCAGTACTTC. The chain couples TRBV12-3 or TRBV12-4 to TRBJ2-4, with D uncertain. The CDR3 is 14 residues long.

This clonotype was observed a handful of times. The CDR3 region has the DNA TGTGCCAGCAGCGTACGGACTAGCGGGCACAATGAGCAGTTCTTC. Amino acid sequence: CASSVRTSGHNEQFF. V usage is TRBV9 and J usage is TRBJ2-1, with 11 nucleotides matching TRBD2. This CDR3 spans 15 amino acids. Germline lookup yields CDR1 SGDLS and CDR2 YYNGEE. The junction had 2 bases not matched to a gene; V was cut back by 1 base and J by 5 bases.

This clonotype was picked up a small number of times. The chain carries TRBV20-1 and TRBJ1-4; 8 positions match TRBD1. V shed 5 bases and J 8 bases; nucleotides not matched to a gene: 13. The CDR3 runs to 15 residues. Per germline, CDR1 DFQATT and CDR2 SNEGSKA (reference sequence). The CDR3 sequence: CSAPSKGQGGEKLFF. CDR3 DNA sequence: TGCAGTGCTCCTTCCAAAGGACAGGGTGGGGAAAAACTGTTTTTT.

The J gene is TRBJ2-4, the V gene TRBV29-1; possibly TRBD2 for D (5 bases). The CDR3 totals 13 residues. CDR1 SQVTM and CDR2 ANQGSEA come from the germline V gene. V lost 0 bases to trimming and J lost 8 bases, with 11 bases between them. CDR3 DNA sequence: TGCAGCGTTGAAGATCTCGGGCGGGACATTCAGTACTTC. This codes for CSVEDLGRDIQYF.

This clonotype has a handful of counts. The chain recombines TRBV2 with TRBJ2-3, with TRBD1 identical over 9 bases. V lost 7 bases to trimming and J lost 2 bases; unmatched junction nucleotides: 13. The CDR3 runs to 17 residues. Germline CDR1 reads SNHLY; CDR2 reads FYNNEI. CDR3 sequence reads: CASKGRQGGVITDTQYF. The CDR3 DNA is TGTGCCAGCAAAGGAAGACAGGGGGGGGTAATCACAGATACGCAGTATTTT.

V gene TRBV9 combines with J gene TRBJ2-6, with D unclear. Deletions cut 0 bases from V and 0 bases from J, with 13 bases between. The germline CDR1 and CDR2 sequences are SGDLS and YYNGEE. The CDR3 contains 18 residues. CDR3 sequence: CASSVVTATLSGANVLTF. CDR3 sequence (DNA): TGTGCCAGCAGCGTAGTAACCGCGACCCTCTCTGGGGCCAACGTCCTGACTTTC.

CDR3 protein: CASSYGEPGLAGVEQYF. CDR3 coding DNA: TGTGCCAGCAGTTATGGGGAGCCGGGACTAGCGGGGGTCGAGCAGTACTTC. V is TRBV6-5 and J is TRBJ2-7, with TRBD2 identical over 14 bases. Looked up from germline, CDR1 is MNHEY and CDR2 is SVGAGI. The junction had 10 bases not matched to a gene; V was cut back by 3 bases and J by 6 bases. CDR3 length: 17 amino acids.

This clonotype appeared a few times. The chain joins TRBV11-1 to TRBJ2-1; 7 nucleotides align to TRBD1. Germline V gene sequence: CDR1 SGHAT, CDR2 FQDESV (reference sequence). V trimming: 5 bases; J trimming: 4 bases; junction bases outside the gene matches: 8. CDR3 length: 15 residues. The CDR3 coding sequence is TGTGCCAGCAGCACCGACAGGGAGATTTACAATGAGCAGTTCTTC. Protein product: CASSTDREIYNEQFF.

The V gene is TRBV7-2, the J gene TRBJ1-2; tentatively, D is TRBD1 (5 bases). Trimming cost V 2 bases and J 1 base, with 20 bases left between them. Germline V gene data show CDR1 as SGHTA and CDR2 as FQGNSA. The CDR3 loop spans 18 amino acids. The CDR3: CASSLWGSGRGRNYGYTF. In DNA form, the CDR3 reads TGTGCCAGCAGCTTATGGGGGTCAGGGCGAGGCCGTAACTATGGCTACACCTTC.